Sequencing of this T cell receptor beta chain was carried out in a study of T cells after yellow fever vaccination. The study made its TCR cDNA through 5'RACE template switching. That step introduced a universal primer site along with UMIs. TCRdb processed the 5' RACE reads anew with MiXCR; each CDR3 protein has one entry. The table includes 500,000 to 650,000 distinct CDR3 sequences, roughly a sixth detected once. Germline assignment: CDR1 SGHTA and CDR2 FQGTGA. V was clipped by 5 bases and J by 8 bases, with 19 bases between them. There are 15 residues in the CDR3. The sample here was PBMCs, taken 5 days after the first yellow fever vaccination. This sequence joins TRBV7-3 and TRBJ2-1; the D gene could be TRBD1 or TRBD2 (7 bases each). This receptor was identified in a man in his late teens or twenties who received the YFV17D yellow fever vaccine. Here the CDR3 reads CASSTQGGAPDEQFF. The CDR3 bases are TGTGCCAGCAGCACCCAGGGGGGGGCCCCCGATGAGCAGTTCTTC.